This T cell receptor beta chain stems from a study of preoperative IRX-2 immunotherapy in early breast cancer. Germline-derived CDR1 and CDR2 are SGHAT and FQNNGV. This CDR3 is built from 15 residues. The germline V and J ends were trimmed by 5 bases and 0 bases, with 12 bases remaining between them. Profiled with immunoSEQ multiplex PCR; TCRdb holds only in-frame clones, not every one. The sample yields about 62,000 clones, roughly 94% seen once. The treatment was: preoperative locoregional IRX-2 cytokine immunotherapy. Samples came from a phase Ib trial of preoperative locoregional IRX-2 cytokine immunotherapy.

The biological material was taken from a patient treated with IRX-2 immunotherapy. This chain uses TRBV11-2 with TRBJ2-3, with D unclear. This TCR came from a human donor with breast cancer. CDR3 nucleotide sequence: TGTGCCAGCAGCGTCCAGAGCGCTAGCACAGATACGCAGTATTTT. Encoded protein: CASSVQSASTDTQYF.